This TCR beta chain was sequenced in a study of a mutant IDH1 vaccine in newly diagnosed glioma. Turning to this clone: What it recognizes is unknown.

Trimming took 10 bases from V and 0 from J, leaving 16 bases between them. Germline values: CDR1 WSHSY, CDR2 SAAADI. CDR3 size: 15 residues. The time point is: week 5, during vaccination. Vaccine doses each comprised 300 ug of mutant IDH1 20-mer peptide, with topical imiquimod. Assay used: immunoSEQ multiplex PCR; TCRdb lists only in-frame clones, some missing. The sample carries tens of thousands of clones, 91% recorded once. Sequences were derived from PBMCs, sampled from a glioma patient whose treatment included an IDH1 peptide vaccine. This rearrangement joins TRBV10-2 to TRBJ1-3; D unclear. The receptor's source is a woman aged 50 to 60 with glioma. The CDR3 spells CATPGEGYSGNTIYF. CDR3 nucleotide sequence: TGCGCCACCCCCGGGGAGGGTTACTCTGGAAACACCATATATTTT.